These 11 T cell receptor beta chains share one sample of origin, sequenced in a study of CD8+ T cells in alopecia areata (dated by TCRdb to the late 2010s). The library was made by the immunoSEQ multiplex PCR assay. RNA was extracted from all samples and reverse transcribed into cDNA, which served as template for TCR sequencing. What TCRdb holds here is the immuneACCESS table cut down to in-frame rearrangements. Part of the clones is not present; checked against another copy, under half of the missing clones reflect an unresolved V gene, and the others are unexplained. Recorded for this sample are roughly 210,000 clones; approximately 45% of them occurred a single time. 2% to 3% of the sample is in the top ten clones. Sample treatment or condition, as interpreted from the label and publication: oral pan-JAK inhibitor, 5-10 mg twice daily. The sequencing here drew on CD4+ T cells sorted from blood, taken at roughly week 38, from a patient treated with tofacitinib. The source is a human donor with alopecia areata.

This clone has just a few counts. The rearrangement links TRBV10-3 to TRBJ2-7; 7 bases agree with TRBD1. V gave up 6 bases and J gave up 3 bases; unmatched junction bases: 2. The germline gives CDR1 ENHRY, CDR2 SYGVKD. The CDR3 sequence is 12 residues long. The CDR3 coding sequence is TGTGCCATCAGAGGGGACAGCTACGAGCAGTACTTC. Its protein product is CAIRGDSYEQYF.

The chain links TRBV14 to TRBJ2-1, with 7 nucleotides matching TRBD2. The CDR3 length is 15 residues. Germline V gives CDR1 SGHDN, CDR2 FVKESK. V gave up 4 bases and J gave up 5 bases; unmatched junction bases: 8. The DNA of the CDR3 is TGTGCCAGCAGCCGTCGCTGGGGGGGACACAATGAGCAGTTCTTC. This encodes CASSRRWGGHNEQFF.

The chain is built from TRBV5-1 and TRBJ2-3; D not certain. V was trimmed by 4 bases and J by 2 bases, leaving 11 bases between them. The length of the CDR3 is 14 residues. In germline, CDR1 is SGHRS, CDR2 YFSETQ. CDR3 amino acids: CASSTLGDTDTQYF. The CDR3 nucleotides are TGCGCCAGCAGCACCTTAGGCGACACAGATACGCAGTATTTT.

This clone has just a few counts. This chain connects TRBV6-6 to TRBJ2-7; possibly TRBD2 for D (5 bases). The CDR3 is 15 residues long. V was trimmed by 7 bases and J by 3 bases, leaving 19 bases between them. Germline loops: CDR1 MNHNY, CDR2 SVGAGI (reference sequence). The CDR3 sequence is CASNGDYRDFYEQYF. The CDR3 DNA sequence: TGTGCCAGCAACGGAGACTACCGCGATTTCTACGAGCAGTACTTC.

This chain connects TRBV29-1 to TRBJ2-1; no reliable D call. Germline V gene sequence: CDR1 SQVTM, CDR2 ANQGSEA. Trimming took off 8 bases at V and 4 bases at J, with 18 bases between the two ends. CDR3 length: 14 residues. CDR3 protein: CSSWGGHGYNEQFF. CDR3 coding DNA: TGCAGCTCCTGGGGTGGGCACGGTTACAATGAGCAGTTCTTC.

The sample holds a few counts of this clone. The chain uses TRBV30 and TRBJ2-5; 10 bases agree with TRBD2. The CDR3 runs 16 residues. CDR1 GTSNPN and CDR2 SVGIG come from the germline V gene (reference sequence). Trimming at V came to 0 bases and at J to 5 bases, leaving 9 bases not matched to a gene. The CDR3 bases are TGTGCCTGGAGTGTGGAAGCGGGAGGGCCCGGTGAGACCCAGTACTTC. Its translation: CAWSVEAGGPGETQYF.

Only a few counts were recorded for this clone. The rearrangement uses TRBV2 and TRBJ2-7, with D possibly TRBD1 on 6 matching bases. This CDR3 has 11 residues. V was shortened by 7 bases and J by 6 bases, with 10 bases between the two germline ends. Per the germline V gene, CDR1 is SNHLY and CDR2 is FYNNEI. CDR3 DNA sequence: TGTGCCAGCACATTAGGGGGCGAGCAGTACTTC. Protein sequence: CASTLGGEQYF.

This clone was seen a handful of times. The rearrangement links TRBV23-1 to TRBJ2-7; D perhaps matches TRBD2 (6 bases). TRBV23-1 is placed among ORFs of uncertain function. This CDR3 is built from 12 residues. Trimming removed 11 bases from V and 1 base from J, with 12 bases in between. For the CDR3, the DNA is TGCGCCGGGGGGTGTTTTTCCTACGAGCAGTACTTC. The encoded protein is CAGGCFSYEQYF.

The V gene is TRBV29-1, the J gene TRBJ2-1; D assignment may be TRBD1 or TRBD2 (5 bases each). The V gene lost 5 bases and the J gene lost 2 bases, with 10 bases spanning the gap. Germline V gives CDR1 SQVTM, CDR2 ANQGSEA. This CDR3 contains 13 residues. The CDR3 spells CSVQGRTYNEQFF. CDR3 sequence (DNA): TGCAGCGTTCAGGGACGGACCTACAATGAGCAGTTCTTC.

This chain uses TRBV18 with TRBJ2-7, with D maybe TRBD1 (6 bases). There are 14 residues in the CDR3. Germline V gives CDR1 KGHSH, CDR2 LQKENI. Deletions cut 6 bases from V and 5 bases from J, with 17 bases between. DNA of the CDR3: TGTGCCAGCTCCCCGGGGACACAGAGGCACGAGCAGTACTTC. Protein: CASSPGTQRHEQYF. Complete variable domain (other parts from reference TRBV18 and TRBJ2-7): NAGVMQNPRHLVRRRGQEARLRCSPMKGHSHVYWYRQLPEEGLKFMVYLQKENIIDESGMPKERFSAEFPKEGPSILRIQQVVRGDSAAYFCASSPGTQRHEQYFGPGTRLTVT.

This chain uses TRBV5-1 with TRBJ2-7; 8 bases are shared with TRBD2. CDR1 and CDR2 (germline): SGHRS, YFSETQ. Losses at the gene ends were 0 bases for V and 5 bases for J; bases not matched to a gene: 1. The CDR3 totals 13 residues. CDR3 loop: CASSLVREDEQYF. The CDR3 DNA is TGCGCCAGCAGCTTGGTGCGGGAGGACGAGCAGTACTTC.